The 16 T cell receptor beta chains given below trace back to one sample, sequenced in a study of cytomegalovirus exposure and HLA in healthy donors. 13 Jbeta primers and 60 Vbeta primers were used for the PCR. The protocol was immunoSEQ multiplex PCR, while the TCRdb copy is restricted to in-frame clones and leaves out a portion. Here the sample spans roughly 120,000 clones, roughly 76% being singletons. Sequenced input: PBMCs. The source is a man aged 45-65 years in good health and CMV-seropositive.

This chain links TRBV27 with TRBJ1-1, with D perhaps matching TRBD1 (6 bases). The CDR3 extends over 16 amino acids. Germline loops: CDR1 MNHEY, CDR2 SMNVEV (reference sequence). V was trimmed by 5 bases and J by 3 bases, leaving 19 bases between them. CDR3 sequence reads: CASSALRGGVDTEAFF. DNA of the CDR3: TGTGCCAGCAGTGCCCTCAGGGGTGGGGTGGACACTGAAGCTTTCTTT.

The V and J genes are TRBV27 and TRBJ1-2; D may be TRBD1 (6 bases). The germline V gene has CDR1 MNHEY and CDR2 SMNVEV (reference sequence). The V end lost 8 bases, the J end lost 4 bases, and 14 bases lay between the germline ends. This CDR3 region has 13 residues. The CDR3 region has the DNA TGTGCCAGCGGGGAGACAGGCTCCTATGGCTACACCTTC. Its translation: CASGETGSYGYTF.

This chain uses TRBV19 with TRBJ2-5; D perhaps matches TRBD1 (6 bases). The germline V gene has CDR1 LNHDA and CDR2 SQIVND (reference sequence). The V end was cut by 7 bases, the J end by 5 bases, with 17 bases between. The CDR3 totals 14 residues. The CDR3 protein is CASKGTRVAETQYF. CDR3 coding DNA: TGTGCCAGTAAGGGGACAAGGGTCGCGGAGACCCAGTACTTC.

The chain couples TRBV7-2 to TRBJ2-1; D gene unclear. The CDR3 consists of 12 residues. CDR1 is SGHTA, CDR2 FQGNSA, per germline. Trimming removed 3 bases from V and 10 bases from J, with 10 bases in between. The CDR3 reads CASSFYRDEQFF. The DNA of the CDR3 is TGTGCCAGCAGCTTCTACAGAGACGAGCAGTTCTTC.

V gene TRBV18 combines with J gene TRBJ1-2, with 7 bases fitting TRBD1. Trimming cost V 6 bases and J 8 bases; bases outside gene matches: 18. From germline, CDR1 is KGHSH and CDR2 LQKENI. This CDR3 spans 16 amino acids. CDR3 sequence reads: CASSVLTGSKVGGYTF. Written as DNA, the CDR3 is TGTGCCAGCTCCGTCCTGACAGGGAGCAAAGTGGGGGGCTACACCTTC.

The V call is TRBV14, the J call TRBJ2-7, with 9 bases fitting TRBD1. The CDR3 has 16 amino acids. V was clipped by 4 bases and J by 1 base; unmatched bases: 8. CDR1 and CDR2 from the germline V gene are SGHDN and FVKESK. The CDR3 is CASSPSGDRVSYEQYF. In DNA form, the CDR3 reads TGTGCCAGCAGCCCATCTGGGGACAGGGTGTCCTACGAGCAGTACTTC.

In its sample, this clone was seen once. The chain recombines TRBV28 with TRBJ2-2, with 7 bases fitting TRBD1. The junction had 5 bases not matched to a gene; V was cut back by 10 bases and J by 6 bases. This CDR3 comprises 12 residues. The germline gives CDR1 MDHEN, CDR2 SYDVKM. Written as DNA, the CDR3 is TGTGCCACCCCTGACAGGGCCGGGGAGCTGTTTTTT. Encoded protein: CATPDRAGELFF.

The chain has TRBV6-5 and TRBJ2-2; D perhaps matches TRBD1 (5 bases). The CDR3 loop spans 14 amino acids. The germline gives CDR1 MNHEY, CDR2 SVGAGI. Trimming removed 7 bases at V and 2 bases at J, with 11 bases between. The CDR3 region has the DNA TGTGCCAGCAACGTGGGGCCTAACACCGGGGAGCTGTTTTTT. Translation: CASNVGPNTGELFF.

This sequence joins TRBV6-5 and TRBJ1-2; D might be TRBD1 (6 bases). Trimming took off 2 bases at V and 8 bases at J, with 9 bases between the two ends. The CDR3 has 12 amino acids. Germline assignment: CDR1 MNHEY and CDR2 SVGAGI. The CDR3: CASSYEGDGYTF. The CDR3 bases are TGTGCCAGCAGTTACGAGGGGGACGGCTACACCTTC.

This clone was picked up a small number of times. The chain links TRBV7-2 to TRBJ2-1, with TRBD1 identical over 8 bases. V shed 1 base and J 12 bases; nucleotides not matched to a gene: 5. Germline lookup yields CDR1 SGHTA and CDR2 FQGNSA. The length of the CDR3 is 13 residues. Written as DNA, the CDR3 is TGTGCCAGCAGCTTAGGACAGGGGAGATGGCAGTTCTTC. Translating it yields CASSLGQGRWQFF.

The chain combines TRBV19 with TRBJ2-1; D is uncertain. Germline V gene data show CDR1 as LNHDA and CDR2 as SQIVND (reference sequence). The CDR3 totals 13 residues. V was pared by 5 bases and J by 6 bases, with 11 bases between. CDR3 sequence (DNA): TGTGCCAGTAGTCCCTTGCGAGGCAATGAGCAGTTCTTC. Protein sequence: CASSPLRGNEQFF.

This chain uses TRBV15 with TRBJ2-1; no definite D call. V lost 3 bases, J lost 3 bases, and 6 bases lay in between. The germline gives CDR1 LNHNV, CDR2 YYDKDF (reference sequence). The CDR3 loop spans 13 amino acids. As DNA, the CDR3 is TGTGCCACCAGCAGCGGAGACTACAATGAGCAGTTCTTC. It specifies CATSSGDYNEQFF.

The rearrangement uses TRBV6-6 and TRBJ1-2, with a possible D match to TRBD1 (6 bases). The ends were cut back, 3 bases at V and 8 bases at J, with 13 bases in the middle. Germline-derived CDR1 and CDR2 are MNHNY and SVGAGI (reference sequence). This CDR3 spans 13 amino acids. This CDR3 is CASSYSGEVGYTF. The CDR3 region has the DNA TGTGCCAGCAGTTATTCAGGGGAAGTAGGCTACACCTTC.

The chain has TRBV5-1 and TRBJ1-3; D is possibly TRBD1 (6 bases). Trimming removed 0 bases at V and 0 bases at J, with 19 bases between. Germline V gives CDR1 SGHRS, CDR2 YFSETQ. The CDR3 has 19 amino acids. The CDR3 region is CASSLEGSTGPYSGNTIYF. The DNA for the CDR3 is TGCGCCAGCAGCTTGGAAGGATCGACAGGCCCTTACTCTGGAAACACCATATATTTT.

The chain has TRBV4-2 and TRBJ2-1, with TRBD1 matching over 9 bases. The J segment lost 7 bases and the V segment lost 5 bases, leaving 6 bases of the junction unmatched. Germline values: CDR1 LGHNA, CDR2 YNFKEQ. The CDR3 has 14 amino acids. CDR3 residues: CASSFDRGWNEQFF. CDR3 in DNA: TGTGCCAGCAGCTTCGACAGGGGGTGGAATGAGCAGTTCTTC.

The chain combines TRBV6-5 with TRBJ2-1; 8 nucleotides align to TRBD2. Per the germline V gene, CDR1 is MNHEY and CDR2 is SVGAGI. Trimming cost V 7 bases and J 4 bases; bases outside gene matches: 3. There are 13 residues in the CDR3. The CDR3 DNA reads as TGTGCCAGCACCCCGGGGGGGTACAATGAGCAGTTCTTC. It translates to CASTPGGYNEQFF.